These 10 T cell receptor beta chains were sequenced from one sample in a study of T cells in Graves' hyperthyroidism and ophthalmopathy. TCR beta CDR3 region amplification was performed from RNA transcripts. An initial round of RT-PCR targeting the TCR CDR3 relied on the HTBI primer set. A single record per CDR3 protein comes from TCRdb applying MiXCR to the multiplex PCR reads. Of fewer than 450,000 distinct CDR3 sequences listed, 15% to 20% are singletons. Sample: blood. These receptors were collected from a man aged 18 to 30 with Graves' ophthalmopathy.

This clonotype was recorded a few times. The chain has TRBV5-1 and TRBJ2-3, with D perhaps given as TRBD1 or TRBD2 (6 bases each). Germline CDR1 SGHRS, CDR2 YFSETQ. Trimming stripped 5 bases from V and 14 bases from J, with 21 bases between. The CDR3 has 13 residues. CDR3 in DNA: TGCGCCAGCAGTGGGGGGCGGGAAATGCCCTCGTATTTT. Amino acid sequence: CASSGGREMPSYF.

Ten or more counts support this clonotype. The rearrangement uses TRBV11-2 and TRBJ2-7; D might be TRBD2 (5 bases). The germline CDR1 and CDR2 sequences are SGHAT and FQNNGV. Trimming stripped 6 bases from V and 5 bases from J, with 11 bases between. This CDR3 spans 12 amino acids. The CDR3 DNA follows: TGTGCCAGCAGGACTGGAGGACACGAGCAGTACTTC. Translating it yields CASRTGGHEQYF.

This clonotype was seen ten or more times. This chain connects TRBV2 to TRBJ1-1; no clear D. Germline V CDR1 and CDR2: SNHLY, FYNNEI. The V and J ends lost 8 bases and 1 base respectively, with 14 bases between them. This CDR3 is 14 amino acids long. CDR3 nucleotides: TGTGCCAGCCCCCCCCCACGGAAGAACACTGAAGCTTTCTTT. This gives the protein CASPPPRKNTEAFF.

This clonotype showed up many times. The rearrangement links TRBV20-1 to TRBJ2-7, with a possible D match to TRBD2 (6 bases). CDR3 length: 14 amino acids. V dropped 4 bases and J dropped 0 bases, with 13 bases sitting between them. Germline V lookup: CDR1 DFQATT, CDR2 SNEGSKA (reference sequence). The CDR3 DNA follows: TGCAGTGCTAACCCCGTAGCGGACTCCTACGAGCAGTACTTC. Protein sequence: CSANPVADSYEQYF.

The chain carries TRBV11-2 and TRBJ1-4; D perhaps matches TRBD1 (5 bases). CDR1 is SGHAT, CDR2 FQNNGV, per germline. The CDR3 is 16 residues long. Trimming left V 9 bases short and J 6 bases short, with 23 bases between. CDR3 protein: CARWLQAQRVDEKLFF. The CDR3 bases are TGTGCCAGATGGCTACAGGCCCAGCGGGTTGATGAAAAACTGTTTTTT.

This clonotype was recorded a few times. The rearrangement joins TRBV4-2 to TRBJ1-1; D unresolved. Trimming cost V 0 bases and J 6 bases, with 8 bases left between them. The germline gives CDR1 LGHNA, CDR2 YNFKEQ. The CDR3 runs to 13 residues. The CDR3 here is CASSQEDGSEAFF. The CDR3 DNA reads TGTGCCAGCAGCCAAGAAGATGGCTCTGAAGCTTTCTTT.

This clonotype was counted ten times or more. This chain joins TRBV24-1 and TRBJ2-1; no firm D call. V shed 1 base and J shed 0 bases, with 15 bases lying between them. The CDR3 is 18 residues long. CDR1 is KGHDR and CDR2 is SFDVKD in the germline V gene. The CDR3 is CATSDFAAAKGSYNEQFF. In DNA, the CDR3 is TGTGCCACCAGTGATTTTGCGGCCGCGAAGGGCTCCTACAATGAGCAGTTCTTC.

This clonotype was detected many times. A much larger clonotype is one base distant, so this may be a read error. This sequence joins TRBV14 and TRBJ2-3; D remains unclear. This CDR3 is built from 12 residues. V was trimmed by 1 base and J by 5 bases, leaving 4 bases between them. The germline CDR1 and CDR2 sequences are SGHDN and FVKESK. CDR3 region: CASSQGEDTQYF. In DNA form, the CDR3 reads TGTGCCAGCAGCCAAGGGGAAGATACGCAGTATTTT.

The chain joins TRBV24-1 to TRBJ2-3; TRBD2 agrees at 7 bases. Trimming took 4 bases from V and 6 from J; bases not matched to a gene: 9. Germline CDR1 and CDR2: KGHDR and SFDVKD. CDR3 length: 15 amino acids. CDR3 sequence reads: CATSDPGPAGDTQYF. The CDR3 bases are TGTGCCACCAGTGACCCTGGACCAGCGGGGGATACGCAGTATTTT.

There are many counts of this clonotype. J is TRBJ2-7 and V is TRBV20-1; 10 nucleotides align to TRBD2. Germline V lookup: CDR1 DFQATT, CDR2 SNEGSKA (reference sequence). There are 14 residues in the CDR3. Trimming removed 0 bases from V and 4 bases from J; junction bases left unmatched: 3. Here the CDR3 DNA reads TGCAGTGCTAGAGATGCTAGCGGGGGTTACGAGCAGTACTTC. It is translated as CSARDASGGYEQYF.